The 3 T cell receptor beta chains presented below share a single source sample, sequenced in a study of blood T cell repertoires in COVID-19. The protocol was immunoSEQ multiplex PCR, while the TCRdb copy is restricted to in-frame clones and leaves out a portion. Of roughly 130,000 clones in the sample, roughly 86% are singletons; the top ten hold more than 3.5%. The specimen was peripheral blood. The source is an older woman with acute or convalescent COVID-19.

V is TRBV24-1 and J is TRBJ2-2, with 10 bases aligning to TRBD2. Unmatched junction bases numbered 2, after V lost 6 bases and J lost 2 bases. The CDR3 has 15 amino acids. Looked up from germline, CDR1 is KGHDR and CDR2 is SFDVKD. The CDR3 DNA follows: TGTGCCACCAGTAGCGGGAGGGCTAACACCGGGGAGCTGTTTTTT. It is translated as CATSSGRANTGELFF.

The chain is built from TRBV5-1 and TRBJ2-3; D gene unclear. The germline V gene encodes CDR1 SGHRS and CDR2 YFSETQ. V was trimmed by 1 base and J by 6 bases, leaving 12 bases between them. The CDR3 runs to 14 residues. CDR3 region: CASSLSLDTDTQYF. The CDR3 bases are TGCGCCAGCAGCTTGTCCCTCGACACGGATACGCAGTATTTT.

This clone was observed a handful of times. The V and J genes are TRBV18 and TRBJ1-1; 7 bases map to TRBD1. The CDR3 runs to 13 residues. CDR1 is KGHSH and CDR2 is LQKENI in the germline V gene. V was pared by 5 bases and J by 5 bases, with 5 bases of the junction left unmatched. The CDR3 spells CASSAGQRTEAFF. The CDR3 nucleotides are TGTGCCAGCTCAGCGGGACAGAGGACTGAAGCTTTCTTT. The full variable domain, rest sourced from reference TRBV18 and TRBJ1-1, is NAGVMQNPRHLVRRRGQEARLRCSPMKGHSHVYWYRQLPEEGLKFMVYLQKENIIDESGMPKERFSAEFPKEGPSILRIQQVVRGDSAAYFCASSAGQRTEAFFGQGTRLTVV.